These 6 T cell receptor beta chains originate from one sample sequenced in a study of blood T cells in healthy people across ages (dated by TCRdb to the mid-2010s). The protocol used for the library was 5' RACE. This sample was sequenced with an Illumina HiSeq 2500. A second PCR of about 7 to 12 cycles was run with a J-beta primer mix and a sample-barcoded 5' primer. TCRdb reran the public reads through fastp at Q25 and MiXCR, keeping productive beta chains. A single entry per CDR3 protein holds the most common genes and DNA from its merged rows. Here the sample has 1 million or so distinct CDR3 sequences; 45% occur a single time. In total, the top ten clones hold approximately 20% of the sample. Sequencing input: blood. Receptor source: a woman aged 55 to 70 in good health.

This clonotype was observed at least ten times. The V call is TRBV12-3 or TRBV12-4, the J call TRBJ2-5; the D is unclear. With 6 bases removed from V and 0 bases from J, the gap between germline ends came to 8 bases. The CDR3 runs to 13 residues. For the CDR3, the DNA is TGTGCCAGCAGCTTCGGGTACCAAGAGACCCAGTACTTC. Amino acids: CASSFGYQETQYF.

This clonotype was picked up a small number of times. The chain links TRBV7-9 to TRBJ2-5; 16 bases are shared with TRBD2. The trim removed 5 bases at V and 0 bases at J, leaving 6 bases unmatched. The CDR3 length is 18 residues. Germline assignment: CDR1 SEHNR and CDR2 FQNEAQ (reference sequence). The CDR3 here is CASSPGLAGGKYQETQYF. Here the CDR3 DNA reads TGTGCCAGCAGCCCGGGACTAGCGGGAGGGAAGTACCAAGAGACCCAGTACTTC.

The genes are TRBV24-1 and TRBJ2-7; D possibly uses TRBD1 or TRBD2 (5 bases each). The V end was cut by 4 bases, the J end by 3 bases, with 12 bases between. The germline gives CDR1 KGHDR, CDR2 SFDVKD. This CDR3 has 14 residues. CDR3 nucleotide sequence: TGTGCCACCAGTGACCCCGGGACCCTCTACGAGCAGTACTTC. It encodes CATSDPGTLYEQYF.

This rearrangement joins TRBV20-1 to TRBJ2-5; D may be TRBD2 (6 bases). V shed 5 bases and J shed 0 bases, with 22 bases lying between them. Germline V lookup: CDR1 DFQATT, CDR2 SNEGSKA (reference sequence). The CDR3 consists of 17 residues. The CDR3 loop reads CSAQILFGGTHQETQYF. CDR3 nucleotides: TGCAGTGCTCAGATCCTATTCGGCGGGACCCACCAAGAGACCCAGTACTTC.

The chain has TRBV4-1 and TRBJ2-3; 7 nucleotides line up with TRBD2. Trimming at V came to 5 bases and at J to 6 bases, leaving 8 bases not matched to a gene. The length of the CDR3 is 14 residues. In germline, CDR1 is MGHRA, CDR2 YSYEKL. CDR3 protein: CASSKFLGRDTQYF. In nucleotides, the CDR3 is TGCGCCAGCAGCAAATTTCTCGGGAGGGATACGCAGTATTTT.

This clonotype was counted between two and nine times. J is TRBJ2-4 and V is TRBV24-1; 10 nucleotides agree with TRBD1. Per germline, CDR1 KGHDR and CDR2 SFDVKD. The length of the CDR3 is 21 residues. V shed 3 bases and J 0 bases; nucleotides not matched to a gene: 16. CDR3 sequence (DNA): TGTGCCACCAGTGATCGACGGACAGGGGGGTTTCAACCTCTAGCCAAAAACATTCAGTACTTC. This encodes CATSDRRTGGFQPLAKNIQYF.